This record concerns one T cell receptor (beta chain) sequence. The target antigen is unknown. The sample belongs to a study of shared clonotypes between healthy human individuals. Whole-study context: CD8 memory received one plate per donor, CD8 naive two, CD4 memory three and CD4 naive three.

Original handling: For the immunoSEQ data, sequences were junction-only without quality scores, so filtering differed. The assay was immunoSEQ multiplex PCR, and TCRdb's table has in-frame clones only and misses some. D and trimming were read from the DNA, whereas the V and J calls and clone size are those reported in that table. Among approximately 640,000 clones listed, 72% were seen once. Broader study findings: Some naive CD4 clonotypes, 4% to 6%, turned up in common across four donors.

There are 15 residues in the CDR3. V was trimmed by 4 bases and J by 0 bases, leaving 12 bases between them. Germline CDR1 and CDR2: SGHRS and YFSETQ. The chain joins TRBV5-1 to TRBJ2-3; possibly TRBD1 for D (5 bases). The sequencing sample was made of memory CD4+ T cells sorted from blood. Subset noted: CD45RA-negative fraction. The TCR comes from a woman aged 25-40 years in good health. CDR3 amino acids: CASSLDSPSTDTQYF. CDR3 coding DNA: TGCGCCAGCAGCCTAGACAGTCCTAGCACAGATACGCAGTATTTT.